The 10 T cell receptor beta chains presented below share a single source sample, sequenced in a study of Graves' ophthalmopathy and Graves' hyperthyroidism (dated by TCRdb to the late 2010s). Instrument used: Illumina HiSeq 2000. For repertoire sequencing, the TCR beta CDR3 regions were amplified from RNA transcripts. HTBI primers and the Qiagen OneStep RT-PCR kit were used in a first-round RT-PCR, which was followed by a second-round multiplex PCR, size selection and purification. TCRdb handled the public reads itself, with Q25 trimming in fastp and clone calling in MiXCR, and kept productive beta chains. When rows share a CDR3 protein, they turn into one entry using the most common DNA and genes. In all, the sample holds 500,000 to 800,000 distinct CDR3 sequences, and under 50% of those were seen once. Together, the top ten hold 3% to 3.5% of the sample. Sequencing input: peripheral blood. These receptors were collected from an adult man with Graves' ophthalmopathy.

A word on this clonotype: This may arise from a read error, as a much more abundant clone is one base away. The CDR3 carries no conserved terminal phenylalanine or tryptophan, so it likely arises from a read error. The rearrangement uses TRBV6-9 and TRBJ1-1, with D maybe TRBD1 (5 bases). The CDR3 contains 12 residues. The V gene lost 3 bases and the J gene lost 11 bases, with 13 bases spanning the gap. Germline lookup yields CDR1 MNHGY and CDR2 SVAAGI. CDR3: CASSYDSLEAFV. Written as DNA, the CDR3 is TGTGCCAGCAGTTACGACAGCTTGGAGGCTTTCGTT.

V is TRBV20-1 and J is TRBJ1-5; D ambiguous. Trimming stripped 3 bases from V and 5 bases from J, with 26 bases between. The CDR3 is 18 amino acids. CDR1 DFQATT and CDR2 SNEGSKA come from the germline V gene (reference sequence). CDR3 amino acids: CSASSSLDPLGYHQPQHF. For the CDR3, the DNA is TGCAGTGCTAGCTCCTCTCTTGATCCCTTGGGATATCATCAGCCCCAGCATTTT.

At least ten counts were recorded for this clonotype. This chain links TRBV7-3 with TRBJ1-6, with 8 bases lining up with TRBD1. This CDR3 has 15 amino acids. Germline V lookup: CDR1 SGHTA, CDR2 FQGTGA. With V trimmed by 5 bases and J by 7 bases, 7 bases remained unmatched. CDR3 in DNA: TGTGCCAGCAGCACCCACACAGGGGGGAATTCACCCCTCCACTTT. This sequence encodes CASSTHTGGNSPLHF.

This clonotype was recorded only once. The chain links TRBV7-3 to TRBJ2-5, with 12 bases fitting TRBD2. This CDR3 has 21 residues. Per the germline V gene, CDR1 is SGHTA and CDR2 is FQGTGA. J was trimmed by 5 bases and V by 3 bases; bases with no gene match: 22. CDR3 in DNA: TGTGCCAGCAGCTTTCGTTCTCACCAACTAGGACTAGCGGGGTCCCGGGAGACCCAGTACTTC. Its protein is CASSFRSHQLGLAGSRETQYF. The whole variable domain, filled in from reference TRBV7-3 and TRBJ2-5, reads GAGVSQTPSNKVTEKGKYVELRCDPISGHTALYWYRQSLGQGPEFLIYFQGTGAADDSGLPNDRFFAVRPEGSVSTLKIQRTERGDSAVYLCASSFRSHQLGLAGSRETQYFGPGTRLLVL.

In its sample, this clonotype was seen a few times. The chain joins TRBV4-2 to TRBJ1-1; D perhaps matches TRBD1 (5 bases). The length of the CDR3 is 15 residues. V gave up 0 bases and J gave up 3 bases, with 11 bases separating them. Germline V lookup: CDR1 LGHNA, CDR2 YNFKEQ. This chain's CDR3 is CASSQDWGRDTEAFF. The CDR3 DNA sequence: TGTGCCAGCAGCCAAGATTGGGGGAGGGACACTGAAGCTTTCTTT.

This clonotype was recorded only once. A read error is likely, as this CDR3 ends without the conserved phenylalanine or tryptophan. The limits of the CDR3 on the DNA are not certain, so only TCRdb's listed CDR3 is given. The CDR3 sequence: CATSGNREA. The V and J genes are TRBV15 and TRBJ2-6; the table's D call, TRBD1, was not checked against the DNA. The CDR3 length equals 9 residues, ends included. CDR1 and CDR2 (germline): LNHNV, YYDKDF (reference sequence).

This clonotype was counted many times. This chain links TRBV19 with TRBJ2-5, with 8 positions matching TRBD1. From germline, CDR1 is LNHDA and CDR2 SQIVND (reference sequence). J was trimmed by 7 bases and V by 0 bases; bases with no gene match: 7. CDR3 size: 15 residues. The CDR3 region is CASSIEQGQVGTQYF. The CDR3 coding sequence is TGTGCCAGTAGTATAGAGCAGGGACAGGTCGGGACCCAGTACTTC.

In this sample, this clonotype turned up many times. This chain uses TRBV7-9 with TRBJ2-5, with D perhaps being TRBD1 or TRBD2 (5 bases each). This CDR3 has 15 amino acids. Trimming pared 2 bases from V and 4 bases from J, leaving 14 bases between. CDR1 and CDR2 (germline): SEHNR, FQNEAQ (reference sequence). CDR3 loop: CASSLNGGGGETQYF. In DNA form, the CDR3 reads TGTGCCAGCAGCTTAAATGGGGGTGGAGGAGAGACCCAGTACTTC. Full variable domain (missing parts from reference TRBV7-9 and TRBJ2-5): DTGVSQNPRHKITKRGQNVTFRCDPISEHNRLYWYRQTLGQGPEFLTYFQNEAQLEKSRLLSDRFSAERPKGSFSTLEIQRTEQGDSAMYLCASSLNGGGGETQYFGPGTRLLVL.

This clonotype has a count of ten or more. The chain recombines TRBV19 with TRBJ1-5; no definite D call. This CDR3 comprises 14 residues. CDR1 and CDR2 (germline): LNHDA, SQIVND (reference sequence). Trimming stripped 7 bases from V and 0 bases from J, with 10 bases between. The CDR3 loop reads CASTLSGSNQPQHF. For the CDR3, the DNA is TGTGCCAGTACTTTATCTGGTAGCAATCAGCCCCAGCATTTT.

CDR3 sequence (DNA): TGCAGCACGCAAGGGACAGGGGTTGAGCAGTTCTTC. This encodes CSTQGTGVEQFF. The V gene is TRBV29-1, the J gene TRBJ2-1; 10 positions match TRBD1. This CDR3 has 12 residues. V lost 8 bases to trimming and J lost 9 bases; unmatched junction nucleotides: 7. Germline lookup yields CDR1 SQVTM and CDR2 ANQGSEA.